Shown below are 30 T cell receptor beta chains from a single sample sequenced in a study of blood T cell repertoires in COVID-19. The method was immunoSEQ multiplex PCR; TCRdb's version includes in-frame clones alone and lacks a portion of them. The table has 150,000 to 200,000 clones, 80% to 90% seen once; the top ten hold under 9.5%. The sample consisted of peripheral blood. These receptors came from a man between 45 and 60 years old with active or convalescent COVID-19.

In nucleotides, the CDR3 is TGTGCCAGCTTGCCGACAGGGGGCGACACAGATACGCAGTATTTT. It codes for CASLPTGGDTDTQYF. This chain joins TRBV5-5 and TRBJ2-3; TRBD1 agrees at 10 bases. The CDR3 runs to 15 residues. The germline V gene encodes CDR1 SGHKS and CDR2 YYEKEE (reference sequence). The V gene end was trimmed by 7 bases and the J gene end by 2 bases; junction bases not matched to a gene: 7.

The chain has TRBV5-1 and TRBJ2-6; D gene unclear. From germline, CDR1 is SGHRS and CDR2 YFSETQ. Trimming pared 4 bases from V and 0 bases from J, leaving 8 bases between. CDR3 length equals 15 residues. The CDR3 loop is CASSRGVSGANVLTF. The CDR3 DNA reads as TGCGCCAGCAGCAGAGGTGTCTCTGGGGCCAACGTCCTGACTTTC.

The chain carries TRBV10-3 and TRBJ2-7; possible D gene TRBD2, 5 bases. CDR1 is ENHRY, CDR2 SYGVKD, per germline. The CDR3 has 13 amino acids. Between the trimmed V and J ends, which lost 11 bases and 5 bases, there was a span of 19 bases. CDR3 in amino acids: CALQRSFGDEQYF. CDR3 nucleotide sequence: TGTGCCTTACAGCGGTCCTTCGGCGACGAGCAGTACTTC.

The chain combines TRBV10-3 with TRBJ2-5; 10 bases line up with TRBD2. CDR1 and CDR2 from the germline V gene are ENHRY and SYGVKD. The ends lost 7 bases at V and 1 base at J; junction bases unmatched: 3. The CDR3 spans 14 residues. CDR3 residues: CAIKTSGPQETQYF. The CDR3, as DNA: TGTGCCATCAAGACTAGCGGGCCCCAAGAGACCCAGTACTTC.

The chain combines TRBV11-2 with TRBJ1-1, with D tentatively TRBD1 (5 bases). The CDR3 contains 14 residues. Trimming took 5 bases from V and 4 from J, leaving 14 bases between them. Germline V gene data show CDR1 as SGHAT and CDR2 as FQNNGV. Here the CDR3 DNA reads TGTGCCAGCAGCCTAAGGCGGGGGACCACTGAAGCTTTCTTT. The encoded protein is CASSLRRGTTEAFF.

In its sample, this clone was seen a few times. The J gene is TRBJ2-7, the V gene TRBV18; TRBD1 aligns across 8 bases. With V trimmed by 5 bases and J by 3 bases, 6 bases remained unmatched. CDR3 length: 14 residues. The V gene's germline CDR1 is KGHSH and CDR2 LQKENI. In DNA form, the CDR3 reads TGTGCCAGCTCATCGGGACAGGAGGACTACGAGCAGTACTTC. The encoded protein is CASSSGQEDYEQYF.

The chain joins TRBV6-5 to TRBJ2-7; 11 bases are a match to TRBD2. Per the germline V gene, CDR1 is MNHEY and CDR2 is SVGAGI. This CDR3 contains 14 residues. Unmatched junction bases numbered 5, after V lost 4 bases and J lost 6 bases. DNA for the CDR3: TGTGCCAGCAGTTCCATAGCGGGAGGGGCCGAGCAGTACTTC. This codes for CASSSIAGGAEQYF.

The chain is built from TRBV2 and TRBJ1-1, with D unclear. Germline lookup yields CDR1 SNHLY and CDR2 FYNNEI. The CDR3 is 13 amino acids. The V gene lost 4 bases and the J gene lost 7 bases, with 13 bases spanning the gap. The CDR3 loop reads CASSARRDFEAFF. DNA for the CDR3: TGTGCCAGCAGTGCCCGGAGAGATTTTGAAGCTTTCTTT. Together with reference TRBV2 and TRBJ1-1, the CDR3 gives the full variable domain: EPEVTQTPSHQVTQMGQEVILRCVPISNHLYFYWYRQILGQKVEFLVSFYNNEISEKSEIFDDQFSVERPDGSNFTLKIRSTKLEDSAMYFCASSARRDFEAFFGQGTRLTVV.

The chain joins TRBV5-1 to TRBJ2-2, with 7 bases identical to TRBD1. CDR1 SGHRS and CDR2 YFSETQ come from the germline V gene. The CDR3 has 15 amino acids. Losses at the gene ends were 0 bases for V and 3 bases for J; bases not matched to a gene: 2. CDR3 DNA sequence: TGCGCCAGCAGCTTGGAACAGGGGCACACCGGGGAGCTGTTTTTT. Translated, it gives CASSLEQGHTGELFF.

The gene calls are TRBV5-4 and TRBJ2-3, with D possibly TRBD2 on 6 matching bases. CDR1 and CDR2 from the germline V gene are SGHNT and YYREEE (reference sequence). The CDR3 extends over 14 amino acids. V gave up 5 bases and J gave up 2 bases, with 12 bases separating them. The CDR3 DNA reads as TGTGCCAGCAGGATGGGCGGGAACACAGATACGCAGTATTTT. This gives the protein CASRMGGNTDTQYF.

The chain joins TRBV29-1 to TRBJ1-6; the D is unclear. Trimming took off 6 bases at V and 3 bases at J, with 9 bases between the two ends. Per germline, CDR1 SQVTM and CDR2 ANQGSEA. This CDR3 has 13 amino acids. The CDR3 spells CSVGRDYNSPLHF. CDR3 nucleotide sequence: TGCAGCGTCGGGCGGGACTATAATTCACCCCTCCACTTT.

This clone showed up just once. The chain carries TRBV7-2 and TRBJ2-1; the match to TRBD2 covers 7 bases. Germline loops: CDR1 SGHTA, CDR2 FQGNSA. Trimming at V came to 5 bases and at J to 4 bases, leaving 11 bases not matched to a gene. The CDR3 is 16 amino acids. The CDR3 coding sequence is TGTGCCAGCAGCCCCGTCGGAGCGGGGATTTACAATGAGCAGTTCTTC. It translates to CASSPVGAGIYNEQFF.

The chain carries TRBV29-1 and TRBJ2-7, with a possible D match to TRBD1 (6 bases). Per the germline V gene, CDR1 is SQVTM and CDR2 is ANQGSEA. CDR3 length: 12 amino acids. The ends were cut back, 5 bases at V and 4 bases at J, with 12 bases in the middle. The CDR3 DNA sequence: TGCAGCGTTAGTCCAGGGGCATACGAGCAGTACTTC. It translates to CSVSPGAYEQYF.

This chain uses TRBV9 with TRBJ2-5; no firm D call. CDR3 length: 14 amino acids. The germline V and J ends were trimmed by 2 bases and 3 bases, with 11 bases remaining between them. Germline V gene sequence: CDR1 SGDLS, CDR2 YYNGEE. The DNA for the CDR3 is TGTGCCAGCAGCGTGTCCCCAAGAGAAGAGACCCAGTACTTC. The encoded protein is CASSVSPREETQYF.

The chain links TRBV5-1 to TRBJ2-2, with a tentative D call TRBD1 (6 bases). Germline CDR1 and CDR2: SGHRS and YFSETQ. The CDR3 extends over 15 amino acids. Trimming stripped 0 bases from V and 3 bases from J, with 9 bases between. The CDR3 DNA sequence: TGCGCCAGCAGCTTGGACAGGGTCGACACCGGGGAGCTGTTTTTT. Translation gives CASSLDRVDTGELFF.

This clone was seen a handful of times. The J gene is TRBJ1-2, the V gene TRBV27; D possibly corresponds to TRBD1 (5 bases). The CDR3 consists of 14 residues. Trimming removed 2 bases at V and 8 bases at J, with 15 bases between. The germline V gene encodes CDR1 MNHEY and CDR2 SMNVEV (reference sequence). Written as DNA, the CDR3 is TGTGCCAGCAGTTTAGGCCCCCAGGGAGGAGGCTACACCTTC. It encodes CASSLGPQGGGYTF.

This sequence joins TRBV28 and TRBJ2-5, with a possible D match to TRBD2 (5 bases). CDR1 is MDHEN, CDR2 SYDVKM, per germline. This CDR3 contains 14 residues. Trimming shortened V by 3 bases and J by 5 bases, and 13 bases separated the two germline ends. Here the CDR3 reads CASSLVGVKETQYF. In nucleotides, the CDR3 is TGTGCCAGCAGTTTGGTGGGAGTAAAGGAGACCCAGTACTTC.

This rearrangement joins TRBV28 to TRBJ1-1; 8 bases are a match to TRBD1. CDR1 is MDHEN and CDR2 is SYDVKM in the germline V gene. There are 13 residues in the CDR3. The V gene end was trimmed by 5 bases and the J gene end by 8 bases; junction bases not matched to a gene: 7. Here the CDR3 DNA reads TGTGCCAGCAGTCCACGGACAGGGACCGAAGCTTTCTTT. It yields the protein CASSPRTGTEAFF.

The J gene is TRBJ1-3, the V gene TRBV29-1, with 7 bases fitting TRBD1. The germline gives CDR1 SQVTM, CDR2 ANQGSEA. The CDR3 length is 13 residues. V shed 6 bases, J shed 2 bases, and the junction held 4 bases outside the gene matches. For the CDR3, the DNA is TGCAGCGTCGAACAGGGGACTGGAAACACCATATATTTT. Residues: CSVEQGTGNTIYF.

The chain employs TRBV10-1 and TRBJ2-5; 8 bases match TRBD2. Germline V CDR1 and CDR2: WNHNN, SYGVQD (reference sequence). This CDR3 region has 15 residues. V was pared by 2 bases and J by 5 bases, with 7 bases of the junction left unmatched. CDR3: CASSEAPGGGETQYF. CDR3 bases: TGCGCCAGCAGTGAGGCCCCGGGAGGGGGGGAGACCCAGTACTTC.

The chain has TRBV18 and TRBJ2-1, with D maybe TRBD1 (7 bases). Germline V gene data show CDR1 as KGHSH and CDR2 as LQKENI. This CDR3 is 15 amino acids long. The V end lost 3 bases, the J end lost 10 bases, and 19 bases lay between the germline ends. CDR3 amino acids: CASSPQQGGSREQFF. As DNA, the CDR3 is TGTGCCAGCTCACCCCAGCAGGGGGGCTCCCGAGAGCAGTTCTTC.

The chain employs TRBV25-1 and TRBJ2-2, with 11 bases fitting TRBD2. The CDR3 runs 16 residues. From germline, CDR1 is MGHDK and CDR2 SYGVNS. The junction had 6 bases not matched to a gene; V was cut back by 4 bases and J by 5 bases. The CDR3 loop is CASSGLTSGGTGELFF. The CDR3 region has the DNA TGTGCCAGCAGTGGATTAACTAGCGGGGGTACCGGGGAGCTGTTTTTT.

The chain recombines TRBV7-2 with TRBJ1-5; the D is unclear. Per germline, CDR1 SGHTA and CDR2 FQGNSA. The CDR3 sequence is 15 residues long. Trimming cost V 4 bases and J 0 bases, with 10 bases left between them. This CDR3 reads CASSSGLYSNQPQHF. DNA of the CDR3: TGTGCCAGCAGCTCCGGACTTTATAGCAATCAGCCCCAGCATTTT.

The chain joins TRBV14 to TRBJ1-1; D gene ambiguous. Germline loops: CDR1 SGHDN, CDR2 FVKESK. The CDR3 runs to 14 residues. V was trimmed by 0 bases and J by 7 bases, leaving 12 bases between them. The CDR3 nucleotides read TGTGCCAGCAGCCAAGATGAGAGTTTCATTGAAGCTTTCTTT. Translated, it gives CASSQDESFIEAFF.

The CDR3 loop is CASSNSGRAGDTQYF. CDR3 in DNA: TGCGCCAGCAGCAATAGCGGGAGGGCCGGAGATACGCAGTATTTT. The gene calls are TRBV5-1 and TRBJ2-3, with 11 bases lining up with TRBD2. The germline gives CDR1 SGHRS, CDR2 YFSETQ. The CDR3 consists of 15 residues. V gave up 4 bases and J gave up 5 bases; unmatched junction bases: 6.

V and J are TRBV10-3 and TRBJ2-7; the match to TRBD2 covers 10 bases. V trimming: 3 bases; J trimming: 3 bases; junction bases outside the gene matches: 2. This CDR3 contains 14 residues. Germline V gene data show CDR1 as ENHRY and CDR2 as SYGVKD. CDR3 amino acids: CAISDASGSYEQYF. The CDR3 DNA sequence: TGTGCCATCAGTGATGCTAGCGGGAGCTACGAGCAGTACTTC.

This chain connects TRBV7-2 to TRBJ2-2; TRBD1 might be the D (5 bases). The V gene lost 7 bases and the J gene lost 4 bases, with 19 bases spanning the gap. This CDR3 region has 16 residues. Per the germline V gene, CDR1 is SGHTA and CDR2 is FQGNSA. The CDR3 loop reads CASKLMGQGFTGELFF. The CDR3 DNA reads as TGTGCCAGCAAGCTGATGGGTCAGGGTTTCACCGGGGAGCTGTTTTTT.

This chain joins TRBV7-6 and TRBJ1-1; 9 bases map to TRBD1. After removal of 0 bases from V and 1 base from J, the junction contained 12 bases not matched to a gene. The germline CDR1 and CDR2 sequences are SGHVS and FNYEAQ. CDR3 length: 19 residues. In DNA, the CDR3 is TGTGCCAGCAGCTTAGCGTTAAGCCTCACAGGGGGCGCGAACACTGAAGCTTTCTTT. Translated, it gives CASSLALSLTGGANTEAFF. Combining the CDR3 with reference TRBV7-6 and TRBJ1-1 gives the whole variable domain GAGVSQSPRYKVTKRGQDVALRCDPISGHVSLYWYRQALGQGPEFLTYFNYEAQQDKSGLPNDRFSAERPEGSISTLTIQRTEQRDSAMYRCASSLALSLTGGANTEAFFGQGTRLTVV.

Many counts were recorded for this clone. The chain has TRBV19 and TRBJ2-1; maybe TRBD2 (6 bases). The CDR3 loop spans 14 amino acids. Germline V gene sequence: CDR1 LNHDA, CDR2 SQIVND (reference sequence). V lost 4 bases to trimming and J lost 5 bases, with 12 bases between them. The CDR3 sequence is CASSNPGRDNEQFF. In DNA, the CDR3 is TGTGCCAGTAGTAACCCCGGGAGAGACAATGAGCAGTTCTTC.

This clone has just one count. J is TRBJ1-3 and V is TRBV11-2, with a possible D match to TRBD1 (6 bases). Germline CDR1 and CDR2: SGHAT and FQNNGV. This CDR3 has 15 residues. V was trimmed by 6 bases and J by 0 bases, leaving 12 bases between them. The CDR3 DNA follows: TGTGCCAGCAGGGGACAACTGACCTCTGGAAACACCATATATTTT. Translated, it gives CASRGQLTSGNTIYF.